This T cell receptor (beta chain) was retrieved from a study of blood T cell repertoires in COVID-19. In the study overall: Material from acute and convalescent COVID-19 was sourced from the United States, Italy and Spain. PBMCs, B-cell-depleted T cells, or T cells provided the cDNA or gDNA that made up the material.

This clone was seen a few times. In the original analysis: Nucleated cell counts were estimated from reference gene primer amplification. Sequencing used immunoSEQ multiplex PCR; TCRdb keeps in-frame clones, though not all of them. V and J calls and clone size come straight from that table; D and trimming were deduced from the DNA. Seen here are about 110,000 clones, approximately 70% observed once, and the top ten hold about 1.8%. Trimming stripped 8 bases from V and 0 bases from J, with 11 bases between. The CDR3 totals 14 residues. Germline-derived CDR1 and CDR2 are MGHRA and YSYEKL. The material sequenced was peripheral blood. J is TRBJ1-5 and V is TRBV4-1; possibly TRBD1 for D (5 bases). The receptor's source is a woman between 40 and 50 years old with acute or convalescent COVID-19. CDR3 loop: CASSRESSNQPQHF. The CDR3 DNA reads TGCGCCAGCTCCAGGGAATCTAGCAATCAGCCCCAGCATTTT.